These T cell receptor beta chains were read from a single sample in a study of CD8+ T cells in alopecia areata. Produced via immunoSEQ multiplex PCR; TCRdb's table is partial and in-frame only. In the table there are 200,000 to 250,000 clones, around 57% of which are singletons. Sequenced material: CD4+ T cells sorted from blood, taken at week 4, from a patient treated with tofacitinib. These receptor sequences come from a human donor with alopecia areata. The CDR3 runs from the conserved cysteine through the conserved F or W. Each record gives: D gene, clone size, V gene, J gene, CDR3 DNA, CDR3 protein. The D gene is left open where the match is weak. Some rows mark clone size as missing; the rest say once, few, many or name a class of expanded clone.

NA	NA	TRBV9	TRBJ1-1	TGTGCCAGCAGCGTAGGAATGGGGGTCACTGAAGCTTTCTTT	CASSVGMGVTEAFF
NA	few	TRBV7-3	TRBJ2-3	TGTGCCAGCAGCTTGGACAGCGCCTTAACTACGCAGTATTTT	CASSLDSALTTQYF
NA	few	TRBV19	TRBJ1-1	TGTGCCAGTACCTTCTCGGGAGGGCGTTACCCTGAAGCTTTCTTT	CASTFSGGRYPEAFF
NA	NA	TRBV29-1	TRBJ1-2	TGCAGCGTTGATCGGGGCCTCGGCGGTGGCTACACCTTC	CSVDRGLGGGYTF
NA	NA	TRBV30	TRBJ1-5	TGTGCCTTATCGAGGGACGGCAATCAGCCCCAGCATTTT	CALSRDGNQPQHF
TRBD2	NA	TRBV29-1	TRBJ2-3	TGCAGCGCTTCTCGCGGGGGGGCGTGGGATACGCAGTATTTT	CSASRGGAWDTQYF
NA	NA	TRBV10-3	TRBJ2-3	TGTGCCATCAGTGACGGATACACAGATACGCAGTATTTT	CAISDGYTDTQYF
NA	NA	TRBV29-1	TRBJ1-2	TGCAGCGTTGATGGTCTGGGCTCCTATGGCTACACCTTC	CSVDGLGSYGYTF
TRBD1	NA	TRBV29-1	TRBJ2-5	TGCAGCGCCGACAGGGGAAATGAAGAGACCCAGTACTTC	CSADRGNEETQYF
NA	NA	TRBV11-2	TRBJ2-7	TGTGCCAGCAGCTTCGACAGTGCAACGACCTACGAGCAGTACTTC	CASSFDSATTYEQYF
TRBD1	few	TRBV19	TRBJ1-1	TGTGCCAGTACTGGGAGGACAGGGACCACTGAAGCTTTCTTT	CASTGRTGTTEAFF
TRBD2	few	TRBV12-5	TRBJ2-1	TGTGCTAGTGGTTCCTTTCGCGGGAGCGCAGTCTACAATGAGCAGTTCTTC	CASGSFRGSAVYNEQFF
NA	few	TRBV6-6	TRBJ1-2	TGTGCCAGCACCCTTGGCATTAACTATGGCTACACCTTC	CASTLGINYGYTF
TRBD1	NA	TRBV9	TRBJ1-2	TGTGCCAGCAGCGTCGCAGGCCCCGCTGCACAGGGGGGCTATGGCTACACCTTC	CASSVAGPAAQGGYGYTF
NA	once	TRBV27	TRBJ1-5	TGTGCCAGCAAAGAAGACTATAGCAATCAGCCCCAGCATTTT	CASKEDYSNQPQHF
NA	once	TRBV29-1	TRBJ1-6	TGCAGCGTTGGTAGGGATGAGAATTCACCCCTCCACTTT	CSVGRDENSPLHF
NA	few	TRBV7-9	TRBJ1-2	TGTGCCAGCAGCTCCCAAGACTCTGGCTACACCTTC	CASSSQDSGYTF
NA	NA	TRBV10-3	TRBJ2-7	TGTGCCATCCAGCCGCAGCTCTCCTACGAGCAGTACTTC	CAIQPQLSYEQYF
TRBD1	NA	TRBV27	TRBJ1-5	TGTGCCAGCAGTCCCAGGGGACAGGGGCTACGGTCGAGCAATCAGCCCCAGCATTTT	CASSPRGQGLRSSNQPQHF
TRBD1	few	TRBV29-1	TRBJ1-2	TGCTGCGCGGAGGGGACAGGAGGAGGTGAATATGGCTACACCTTC	CCAEGTGGGEYGYTF
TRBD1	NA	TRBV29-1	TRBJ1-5	TGCAGCGTTTCATCTGGGACAGCGCCATCTCAGCCCCAGCATTTT	CSVSSGTAPSQPQHF
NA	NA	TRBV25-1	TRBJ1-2	TGTGCCAGCAGTGAAGGAGGTGGCTACACCTTC	CASSEGGGYTF
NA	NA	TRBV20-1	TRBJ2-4	TGCAGTGCTGCCGCCGGAGACATTCAGTACTTC	CSAAAGDIQYF
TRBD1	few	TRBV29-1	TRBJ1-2	TGCAGCGTTCCGGGACAGGGGGACTATGGCTACACCTTC	CSVPGQGDYGYTF
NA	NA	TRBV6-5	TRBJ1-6	TGTGCCAGCAGAGCAGGGCCCAAGAATTCACCCCTCCACTTT	CASRAGPKNSPLHF
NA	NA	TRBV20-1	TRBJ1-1	TGCAGTGCTAGGAAATTGACTGAAGCTTTCTTT	CSARKLTEAFF
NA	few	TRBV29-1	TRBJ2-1	TGCAGCGTTGAAGAGAGGGACGAGCAGTTCTTC	CSVEERDEQFF
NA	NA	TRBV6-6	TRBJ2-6	TGTGCCAGCAGTTACGGTGCGTCTGGGGCCAACGTCCTGACTTTC	CASSYGASGANVLTF
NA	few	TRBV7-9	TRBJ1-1	TGTGCCAGCAGCTTCGGGACAGAAGCTTTCTTT	CASSFGTEAFF
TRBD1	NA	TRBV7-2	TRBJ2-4	TGTGCCAGCAGCTTAGGGGACAGAAACATTCAGTACTTC	CASSLGDRNIQYF
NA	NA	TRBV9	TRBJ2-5	TGTGCCAGCAGCGTAGGACGAGTGGGAGAGACCCAGTACTTC	CASSVGRVGETQYF
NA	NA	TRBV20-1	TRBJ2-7	TGCAGTGCTAGTTGGGACTACGAGCAGTACTTC	CSASWDYEQYF
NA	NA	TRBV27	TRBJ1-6	TGTGCCAGCAGTTTCAGGGACGGTTCACCCCTCCACTTT	CASSFRDGSPLHF
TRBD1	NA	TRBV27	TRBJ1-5	TGTGCCAGCAGTCCCGGGACAGGGAACAATCAGCCCCAGCATTTT	CASSPGTGNNQPQHF
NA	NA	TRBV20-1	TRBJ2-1	TGCAGTGCTATTCGCTACAATGAGCAGTTCTTC	CSAIRYNEQFF
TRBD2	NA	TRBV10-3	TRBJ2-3	TGTGCCATCAGGCCAAGCGGGGCGGGGACAGATACGCAGTATTTT	CAIRPSGAGTDTQYF
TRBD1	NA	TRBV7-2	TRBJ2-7	TGTGCCAGCAGCTTTGGACAGGGGCTCTACGAGCAGTACTTC	CASSFGQGLYEQYF